The 29 T cell receptor beta chains presented below share a single source sample, sequenced in a study of T cell changes during pregnancy in multiple sclerosis. TCRdb's copy holds only in-frame clones and misses some; the assay was immunoSEQ multiplex PCR. Seen here are about 120,000 clones, 90% to 95% observed once, and the top ten hold approximately 6.2%. This specimen was peripheral blood, taken before pregnancy. These receptors were collected from a female donor with multiple sclerosis, enrolled in a pregnancy study.

This rearrangement joins TRBV5-1 to TRBJ1-3; 7 bases are shared with TRBD1. The trim removed 4 bases at V and 0 bases at J, leaving 10 bases unmatched. The germline gives CDR1 SGHRS, CDR2 YFSETQ. This CDR3 has 17 amino acids. CDR3 sequence (DNA): TGCGCCAGCAGCATGCTGAAAGCAGGGGGCTCTGGAAACACCATATATTTT. Translated: CASSMLKAGGSGNTIYF. Based on the CDR3 plus reference TRBV5-1 and TRBJ1-3, the full variable domain is KAGVTQTPRYLIKTRGQQVTLSCSPISGHRSVSWYQQTPGQGLQFLFEYFSETQRNKGNFPGRFSGRQFSNSRSEMNVSTLELGDSALYLCASSMLKAGGSGNTIYFGEGSWLTVV.

This clone was seen a single time. The J gene is TRBJ2-2, the V gene TRBV2; D might be TRBD1 (5 bases). This CDR3 is 15 amino acids long. The V gene lost 10 bases and the J gene lost 2 bases, with 17 bases spanning the gap. CDR1 and CDR2 from the germline V gene are SNHLY and FYNNEI. CDR3 protein: CATTLGASNTGELFF. CDR3 DNA sequence: TGTGCCACCACCTTAGGGGCGAGTAACACCGGGGAGCTGTTTTTT.

This chain connects TRBV5-1 to TRBJ1-1; possibly TRBD1 for D (6 bases). The germline CDR1 and CDR2 sequences are SGHRS and YFSETQ. The CDR3 has 15 residues. V shed 1 base and J shed 5 bases, with 15 bases lying between them. The CDR3 DNA reads TGCGCCAGCAGCTTGCTGGGGCGGGGGCGGACTGAAGCTTTCTTT. Residues: CASSLLGRGRTEAFF.

This rearrangement joins TRBV2 to TRBJ2-7, with 8 nucleotides matching TRBD1. The CDR3 sequence is 14 residues long. CDR1 is SNHLY, CDR2 FYNNEI, per germline. Trimming cost V 6 bases and J 6 bases; bases outside gene matches: 10. CDR3 sequence (DNA): TGTGCCAGCAGGAAAGATGGACAGGGTTCCGAGCAGTACTTC. It encodes CASRKDGQGSEQYF.

The gene calls are TRBV9 and TRBJ2-2; D is possibly TRBD2 (6 bases). Trimming shortened V by 0 bases and J by 7 bases, and 16 bases separated the two germline ends. The CDR3 contains 16 residues. Germline V gene sequence: CDR1 SGDLS, CDR2 YYNGEE. The CDR3 region has the DNA TGTGCCAGCAGCGTAGGGGTCGGGAGAGCTTTCGGGGAGCTGTTTTTT. Amino acids: CASSVGVGRAFGELFF.

The chain has TRBV4-2 and TRBJ2-1; 10 nucleotides match TRBD2. CDR1 is LGHNA, CDR2 YNFKEQ, per germline. Trimming took 2 bases from V and 9 from J; bases not matched to a gene: 7. CDR3 length: 15 amino acids. CDR3 amino acids: CASSQISGGASEQFF. Here the CDR3 DNA reads TGTGCCAGCAGCCAAATCAGCGGGGGGGCCTCTGAGCAGTTCTTC.

This chain links TRBV7-8 with TRBJ2-2, with D unclear. The CDR3 sequence is 14 residues long. The germline V gene encodes CDR1 SGHVS and CDR2 FQNEAQ. Trimming pared 5 bases from V and 4 bases from J, leaving 11 bases between. CDR3 region: CASSPLSVTGELFF. DNA of the CDR3: TGTGCCAGCAGCCCCCTATCGGTCACCGGGGAGCTGTTTTTT.

The genes are TRBV6-6 and TRBJ1-2, with a possible D match to TRBD1 (5 bases). Per the germline V gene, CDR1 is MNHNY and CDR2 is SVGAGI (reference sequence). The CDR3 covers 16 residues. Trimming stripped 0 bases from V and 7 bases from J, with 18 bases between. CDR3 in DNA: TGTGCCAGCAGTTACTCGATAGGGCAGGGTTTAGGTGGCTACACCTTC. It codes for CASSYSIGQGLGGYTF.

V and J are TRBV4-2 and TRBJ2-1, with 9 bases lining up with TRBD2. The germline CDR1 and CDR2 sequences are LGHNA and YNFKEQ. The CDR3 is made up of 16 amino acids. The V and J ends lost 4 bases and 7 bases, in that order; junction bases with no gene match: 11. CDR3 DNA sequence: TGTGCCAGCAGCCGGAGTATTTCTAGCGGGATAAATGAGCAGTTCTTC. Its protein product is CASSRSISSGINEQFF.

The chain carries TRBV4-1 and TRBJ1-2; the match to TRBD1 covers 7 bases. The CDR3 is 18 residues long. CDR1 and CDR2 (germline): MGHRA, YSYEKL. V gave up 0 bases and J gave up 8 bases; unmatched junction bases: 18. The DNA for the CDR3 is TGCGCCAGCAGCCAAGATCGCGCGGGTGGGCAGGGGGGATACGGCTACACCTTC. Translated, it gives CASSQDRAGGQGGYGYTF.

The gene calls are TRBV6-6 and TRBJ2-5; TRBD2 is a possible D gene (5 bases). This CDR3 is 13 amino acids long. Deletions cut 10 bases from V and 0 bases from J, with 12 bases between. CDR1 MNHNY and CDR2 SVGAGI come from the germline V gene (reference sequence). CDR3 sequence reads: CATQPSHQETQYF. The CDR3 region has the DNA TGTGCCACCCAACCTAGCCACCAAGAGACCCAGTACTTC.

This sequence joins TRBV2 and TRBJ2-5, with D perhaps matching TRBD2 (5 bases). This CDR3 spans 14 amino acids. Germline V lookup: CDR1 SNHLY, CDR2 FYNNEI. V lost 4 bases, J lost 1 base, and 10 bases lay in between. The CDR3 DNA sequence: TGTGCCAGCAGTGGCTGGAGGACCCAAGAGACCCAGTACTTC. Translation: CASSGWRTQETQYF.

This chain links TRBV28 with TRBJ1-2; tentatively, D is TRBD1 (6 bases). The CDR3 is 13 residues long. The germline CDR1 and CDR2 sequences are MDHEN and SYDVKM. Trimming took off 7 bases at V and 1 base at J, with 10 bases between the two ends. This CDR3 reads CASIQQGNYGYTF. CDR3 nucleotide sequence: TGTGCCAGCATTCAACAGGGTAACTATGGCTACACCTTC.

The CDR3 loop is CASSIRGGGNIQYF. CDR3 DNA: TGTGCCAGTAGTATCAGAGGGGGCGGAAACATTCAGTACTTC. This chain connects TRBV19 to TRBJ2-4, with 7 bases aligning to TRBD1. The length of the CDR3 is 14 residues. Germline V gene data show CDR1 as LNHDA and CDR2 as SQIVND (reference sequence). Trimming removed 3 bases from V and 6 bases from J; junction bases left unmatched: 5.

This sequence joins TRBV30 and TRBJ1-2; 8 nucleotides match TRBD1. J lost 4 bases, V lost 2 bases, and 3 bases had no gene match. CDR1 is GTSNPN and CDR2 is SVGIG in the germline V gene (reference sequence). The CDR3 runs 13 residues. The CDR3 is CAWSIGQGYGYTF. CDR3 in DNA: TGTGCCTGGAGTATTGGACAGGGCTATGGCTACACCTTC.

The chain has TRBV2 and TRBJ1-4, with 8 bases lining up with TRBD1. From germline, CDR1 is SNHLY and CDR2 FYNNEI. This CDR3 comprises 14 residues. Trimming at V came to 7 bases and at J to 4 bases, leaving 5 bases not matched to a gene. The CDR3 DNA follows: TGTGCCAGCACGGGACAGGTTTTTAATGAAAAACTGTTTTTT. Amino acids: CASTGQVFNEKLFF. Based on the CDR3 plus reference TRBV2 and TRBJ1-4, the full variable domain is EPEVTQTPSHQVTQMGQEVILRCVPISNHLYFYWYRQILGQKVEFLVSFYNNEISEKSEIFDDQFSVERPDGSNFTLKIRSTKLEDSAMYFCASTGQVFNEKLFFGSGTQLSVL.

The V gene is TRBV10-1, the J gene TRBJ2-6, with 8 positions matching TRBD2. Per germline, CDR1 WNHNN and CDR2 SYGVQD (reference sequence). The CDR3 runs 20 residues. V dropped 6 bases and J dropped 0; count of bases not matched to a gene: 16. In DNA, the CDR3 is TGCGCCAGCAGACAAAGGCCGGGGGGGAGGAAACCCTCTGGGGCCAACGTCCTGACTTTC. It is translated as CASRQRPGGRKPSGANVLTF.

The rearrangement links TRBV6-4 to TRBJ2-3; TRBD2 aligns across 12 bases. Losses at the gene ends were 6 bases for V and 3 bases for J; bases not matched to a gene: 10. CDR3 length equals 17 residues. Germline V gives CDR1 MRHNA, CDR2 SNTAGT. The CDR3 nucleotides read TGTGCCAGCAGCGATTCTAGCGGGGGGGCCTCTACAGATACGCAGTATTTT. Translation: CASSDSSGGASTDTQYF.

This chain uses TRBV19 with TRBJ2-7; 7 positions agree with TRBD2. Germline V gene lookup returns CDR1 LNHDA and CDR2 SQIVND (reference sequence). Losses at the gene ends were 10 bases for V and 2 bases for J; bases not matched to a gene: 14. The CDR3 loop spans 15 amino acids. DNA of the CDR3: TGTGCCACCTCCCGGGCTAGCGGAGTTCCCTACGAGCAGTACTTC. Translating gives CATSRASGVPYEQYF.

The chain has TRBV18 and TRBJ2-2; 7 nucleotides align to TRBD2. Germline V gives CDR1 KGHSH, CDR2 LQKENI. Germline trimming cut 4 bases from V and 1 base from J; bases unmatched to any gene: 0. The CDR3 consists of 14 residues. CDR3 protein: CASSLAGNTGELFF. In DNA, the CDR3 is TGTGCCAGCTCACTAGCGGGGAACACCGGGGAGCTGTTTTTT.

The chain joins TRBV6-6 to TRBJ1-1; weak D call: TRBD1 (5 bases). The CDR3 consists of 14 residues. Germline assignment: CDR1 MNHNY and CDR2 SVGAGI (reference sequence). Trimming removed 8 bases at V and 2 bases at J, with 15 bases between. The DNA for the CDR3 is TGTGCCAGCGACGCGGGGGTTGCTAACACTGAAGCTTTCTTT. Its protein product is CASDAGVANTEAFF.

The chain recombines TRBV18 with TRBJ1-1; D possibly corresponds to TRBD1 (5 bases). Trimming pared 5 bases from V and 1 base from J, leaving 14 bases between. Germline CDR1 and CDR2: KGHSH and LQKENI. This CDR3 region has 15 residues. CDR3: CASSATVQENTEAFF. DNA of the CDR3: TGTGCCAGCTCAGCGACTGTACAGGAGAACACTGAAGCTTTCTTT.

The chain couples TRBV5-4 to TRBJ2-1, with 8 bases matching TRBD2. Germline V gene sequence: CDR1 SGHNT, CDR2 YYREEE (reference sequence). V shed 4 bases and J 5 bases; nucleotides not matched to a gene: 5. This CDR3 spans 14 amino acids. CDR3 sequence (DNA): TGTGCCAGCAGCCCCGGGACTAGGGACAATGAGCAGTTCTTC. Its protein is CASSPGTRDNEQFF.

This chain joins TRBV30 and TRBJ2-2; 11 positions agree with TRBD1. Germline assignment: CDR1 GTSNPN and CDR2 SVGIG (reference sequence). V gave up 4 bases and J gave up 7 bases; unmatched junction bases: 5. This CDR3 is 14 amino acids long. CDR3 amino acids: CAWTRTGGGGELFF. DNA for the CDR3: TGTGCCTGGACCCGGACAGGGGGCGGCGGGGAGCTGTTTTTT.

This clone was picked up one time. This chain connects TRBV5-1 to TRBJ2-1; TRBD2 might be the D (6 bases). Germline V gives CDR1 SGHRS, CDR2 YFSETQ. V lost 6 bases to trimming and J lost 7 bases, with 17 bases between them. The CDR3 spans 14 residues. CDR3 sequence reads: CASTTAGFNNEQFF. In DNA, the CDR3 is TGCGCCAGCACCACCGCGGGATTCAATAATGAGCAGTTCTTC.

This chain connects TRBV7-6 to TRBJ2-7, with D possibly TRBD1 on 5 matching bases. Germline CDR1 and CDR2: SGHVS and FNYEAQ. The germline V and J ends were trimmed by 5 bases and 3 bases, with 5 bases remaining between them. The CDR3 extends over 11 amino acids. The CDR3 protein is CASSDSYEQYF. As DNA, the CDR3 is TGTGCCAGCAGCGACAGCTACGAGCAGTACTTC.

The chain joins TRBV15 to TRBJ2-2, with D unresolved. There are 14 residues in the CDR3. Germline V gene data show CDR1 as LNHNV and CDR2 as YYDKDF (reference sequence). The V and J ends lost 3 bases and 1 base respectively, with 6 bases between them. The CDR3 nucleotides are TGTGCCACCAGCAGTACGGTGAACACCGGGGAGCTGTTTTTT. Its translation: CATSSTVNTGELFF.

This clone has just one count. The V gene is TRBV6-1, the J gene TRBJ1-3; the D is unclear. V was cut by 1 base and J by 4 bases, with 11 bases left in between. The CDR3 loop spans 15 amino acids. Germline CDR1 is MNHNS and CDR2 is SASEGT. This chain's CDR3 is CASSEVPQAGNTIYF. CDR3 DNA sequence: TGTGCCAGCAGTGAAGTGCCCCAAGCCGGAAACACCATATATTTT.

The chain uses TRBV5-1 and TRBJ2-3, with D tentatively TRBD1 (6 bases). V lost 2 bases and J 3 bases, leaving 13 bases between the germline ends. CDR3 size: 15 residues. From germline, CDR1 is SGHRS and CDR2 YFSETQ. The CDR3 protein is CASSLYRQGTDTQYF. The CDR3 DNA sequence: TGCGCCAGCAGCTTATATAGGCAGGGGACAGATACGCAGTATTTT.